The 3 T cell receptor beta chains in this list originate from one sample, sequenced in a study of T cell repertoires in cytomegalovirus infection. In TCRdb, the reads were re-called with MiXCR into one record per CDR3 protein. Here the sample spans 600,000 to 700,000 distinct CDR3 sequences, about 30% being singletons. For these receptors, no antigen is known. The input for sequencing was cultured PBMCs, taken from culture after CMV antigen stimulation. The receptors come from a human donor in good health (CMV status not recorded). Some clones in this sample may be carry-over from other donors' samples.

J is TRBJ2-2 and V is TRBV7-8, with 8 bases aligning to TRBD2. V shed 5 bases and J 6 bases; nucleotides not matched to a gene: 8. CDR1 SGHVS and CDR2 FQNEAQ come from the germline V gene. This CDR3 contains 15 residues. CDR3 nucleotides: TGTGCCAGCAGCCCCGGGACTAGTGTGGCCGGGGAGCTGTTTTTT. Amino acids: CASSPGTSVAGELFF.

The gene calls are TRBV5-1 and TRBJ1-6; no firm D call. The CDR3 length is 17 residues. The V gene lost 1 base and the J gene lost 10 bases, with 21 bases spanning the gap. Germline V gene lookup returns CDR1 SGHRS and CDR2 YFSETQ. The CDR3 bases are TGCGCCAGCAGCTTGAGGCTGGGTGGGCAGATTCGGTCACCCCTCCACTTT. Residues: CASSLRLGGQIRSPLHF.

Remarks on this clonotype: Just one base apart from a much larger clone, this may be a read error. This rearrangement joins TRBV7-9 to TRBJ2-5; 13 nucleotides line up with TRBD2. The V and J ends lost 7 bases and 1 base, in that order; junction bases with no gene match: 3. The CDR3 consists of 15 residues. CDR1 and CDR2 (germline): SEHNR, FQNEAQ (reference sequence). Written as DNA, the CDR3 is TGTGCCAGCACCCGGACTAGCGGGGGCCAAGAGACCCAGTACTTC. Its protein product is CASTRTSGGQETQYF.